A single sample is the source of the 10 T cell receptor beta chains below, sequenced in a study of T cells in localized non-small cell lung cancer. TCRdb's copy holds only in-frame clones and misses some; the assay was immunoSEQ multiplex PCR. The repertoire has about 1,500 clones, less than 35% of them found once; the top ten carry roughly 19%. The material was normal lung tissue next to the tumor, obtained before any cancer treatment. These receptors were collected from a male donor older than 55 with stage I squamous cell lung carcinoma.

In this sample, this clone turned up a few times. The J gene is TRBJ2-3, the V gene TRBV9; 7 nucleotides line up with TRBD2. Losses at the gene ends were 0 bases for V and 4 bases for J; bases not matched to a gene: 2. Germline-derived CDR1 and CDR2 are SGDLS and YYNGEE. This CDR3 comprises 14 residues. The chain's CDR3 is CASSVGGRADTQYF. The CDR3, as DNA: TGTGCCAGCAGCGTAGGAGGGAGGGCAGATACGCAGTATTTT.

The sample holds a few counts of this clone. The chain combines TRBV11-3 with TRBJ2-2, with D tentatively TRBD2 (5 bases). The germline CDR1 and CDR2 sequences are SGHNT and YENEEA. Trimming took off 8 bases at V and 5 bases at J, with 15 bases between the two ends. CDR3 size: 14 residues. The DNA for the CDR3 is TGTGCCAGCCCCGACGGGGTAGGGACCGGGGAGCTGTTTTTT. Protein sequence: CASPDGVGTGELFF.

The sample holds a few counts of this clone. The V call is TRBV29-1, the J call TRBJ2-1; 7 bases fit TRBD1. Germline CDR1 reads SQVTM; CDR2 reads ANQGSEA. The J segment lost 9 bases and the V segment lost 3 bases, leaving 14 bases of the junction unmatched. The CDR3 length is 15 residues. CDR3 in amino acids: CSVETGLRTGGEQFF. In DNA, the CDR3 is TGCAGCGTTGAGACCGGATTAAGGACAGGAGGTGAGCAGTTCTTC.

This clone was counted only a few times. J is TRBJ2-1 and V is TRBV11-3, with TRBD2 as a possible D gene (7 bases). The V and J ends lost 0 bases and 8 bases respectively, with 17 bases between them. The V gene's germline CDR1 is SGHNT and CDR2 YENEEA. This CDR3 spans 16 amino acids. The CDR3 nucleotides read TGTGCCAGCAGCTTAGACCCTCAGCGCGGGGGCGATGAGCAGTTCTTC. Protein sequence: CASSLDPQRGGDEQFF.

This clone was seen a few times. The chain links TRBV11-3 to TRBJ2-1; 11 nucleotides line up with TRBD2. Trimming cost V 5 bases and J 6 bases; bases outside gene matches: 6. Germline V gene data show CDR1 as SGHNT and CDR2 as YENEEA. This CDR3 is built from 15 residues. CDR3 residues: CASSPVAGGGNEQFF. The DNA for the CDR3 is TGTGCCAGCAGCCCCGTAGCGGGAGGGGGCAATGAGCAGTTCTTC. The full variable domain, completed using reference TRBV11-3 and TRBJ2-1, is EAGVVQSPRYKIIEKKQPVAFWCNPISGHNTLYWYLQNLGQGPELLIRYENEEAVDDSQLPKDRFSAERLKGVDSTLKIQPAELGDSAVYLCASSPVAGGGNEQFFGPGTRLTVL.

The chain has TRBV30 and TRBJ2-7; D might be TRBD2 (5 bases). CDR1 is GTSNPN, CDR2 SVGIG, per germline (reference sequence). This CDR3 region has 14 residues. Between the trimmed V and J ends, which lost 2 bases and 2 bases, there was a span of 13 bases. As DNA, the CDR3 is TGTGCCTGGAGTACCCGAGGGAGTACCTACGAGCAGTACTTC. Its protein is CAWSTRGSTYEQYF.

The rearrangement joins TRBV19 to TRBJ1-1, with D possibly being TRBD1 (6 bases). V was clipped by 8 bases and J by 0 bases, with 10 bases between them. The germline CDR1 and CDR2 sequences are LNHDA and SQIVND (reference sequence). CDR3 size: 13 residues. CDR3: CASYGQLNTEAFF. The CDR3 region has the DNA TGTGCCAGTTACGGACAGCTGAACACTGAAGCTTTCTTT.

This clone showed up just a few times. The CDR3 coding sequence is TGTGCCAGCAGCTTCGGACAGAGCACTGAAGCTTTCTTT. It translates to CASSFGQSTEAFF. This sequence joins TRBV7-2 and TRBJ1-1; D is perhaps TRBD1 (6 bases). CDR1 is SGHTA and CDR2 is FQGNSA in the germline V gene. V was clipped by 3 bases and J by 4 bases, with 9 bases between them. CDR3 length: 13 amino acids.

This clone was seen only a few times. The genes are TRBV4-1 and TRBJ1-2, with 7 bases matching TRBD1. From germline, CDR1 is MGHRA and CDR2 YSYEKL. V lost 4 bases, J lost 0 bases, and 8 bases stayed unmatched. The CDR3 covers 16 residues. As DNA, the CDR3 is TGCGCCAGCAGCCTAAGACAGGGCACTGCTAACTATGGCTACACCTTC. The encoded protein is CASSLRQGTANYGYTF.

This chain joins TRBV11-3 and TRBJ1-2; D remains ambiguous. Germline CDR1 reads SGHNT; CDR2 reads YENEEA. Trimming stripped 2 bases from V and 2 bases from J, with 12 bases between. The CDR3 spans 15 residues. CDR3 bases: TGTGCCAGCAGCTTAAACGGGGAGCCCAACTATGGCTACACCTTC. This gives the protein CASSLNGEPNYGYTF. The whole variable domain, filled in from reference TRBV11-3 and TRBJ1-2, reads EAGVVQSPRYKIIEKKQPVAFWCNPISGHNTLYWYLQNLGQGPELLIRYENEEAVDDSQLPKDRFSAERLKGVDSTLKIQPAELGDSAVYLCASSLNGEPNYGYTFGSGTRLTVV.